These T cell receptor beta chains were read from a single sample in a study of blood T cells in healthy people across ages. One entry per CDR3 protein, called by TCRdb with MiXCR from the 5' RACE reads. The repertoire holds 600,000 or so distinct CDR3 sequences, with approximately 30% as singletons. The sequencing sample was made of blood. Receptor source: a woman aged 80 or over in good health. Each CDR3 is given with its conserved first and last residue. Fields, in order: J gene, V gene, CDR3 protein.

J gene: TRBJ2-5; V gene: TRBV9; CDR3 protein: CASSSGLGRDDEQYF
J gene: TRBJ1-2; V gene: TRBV6-5; CDR3 protein: CASSQDSLNYGYTF
J gene: TRBJ2-7; V gene: TRBV10-3; CDR3 protein: CATSGLREQYF
J gene: -; V gene: TRBV5-1; CDR3 protein: CASSPDSLSEQYF
J gene: TRBJ2-3; V gene: TRBV28; CDR3 protein: CASSLGGNLQYF
J gene: -; V gene: TRBV12-3/TRBV12-4; CDR3 protein: CASSALGGPYEQYF
J gene: -; V gene: TRBV30; CDR3 protein: CAFDDGGQNYEQYF
J gene: TRBJ2-1; V gene: TRBV5-1; CDR3 protein: CASFSSGHEQFF
J gene: TRBJ2-7; V gene: TRBV20-1; CDR3 protein: CSAWTGSKDEQYF
J gene: TRBJ1-5; V gene: TRBV2; CDR3 protein: CAISGQGSYSNQPQHF
J gene: TRBJ2-7; V gene: TRBV7-2; CDR3 protein: CASSHSPPFSYEQYF
J gene: TRBJ1-1; V gene: TRBV18; CDR3 protein: CASSQAAERAFF
J gene: TRBJ1-2; V gene: TRBV4-1; CDR3 protein: CASSQESRFRVSYTF
J gene: TRBJ2-1; V gene: TRBV5-1; CDR3 protein: CASSLGTLETQFF
J gene: TRBJ1-1; V gene: TRBV3-1; CDR3 protein: CASRKTGLNTEAFF
J gene: TRBJ2-7; V gene: TRBV20-1; CDR3 protein: CSASLDEVGRYF
J gene: TRBJ1-1; V gene: TRBV7-3; CDR3 protein: CASSRQGGSNTEAFF
J gene: TRBJ1-1; V gene: TRBV3-1; CDR3 protein: CASSPTGIEAFF
J gene: TRBJ2-2; V gene: TRBV12-3/TRBV12-4; CDR3 protein: CASSGGPFELFF
J gene: TRBJ2-2; V gene: TRBV27; CDR3 protein: CASSFWPRPNTGELFF
J gene: TRBJ1-2; V gene: TRBV5-1; CDR3 protein: CASSSGQGNFNYGHTF
J gene: TRBJ2-7; V gene: TRBV29-1; CDR3 protein: CSVLVGTGGGYEQYF
J gene: TRBJ2-3; V gene: TRBV5-6; CDR3 protein: CASSILGPTDTQYF
J gene: TRBJ2-1; V gene: TRBV19; CDR3 protein: CASSIGRRGDNEQFF
J gene: TRBJ2-5; V gene: TRBV9; CDR3 protein: CASSVELGGPIQETQYF
J gene: TRBJ1-5; V gene: TRBV6-1; CDR3 protein: CASSEQESNQPQHF
J gene: TRBJ2-7; V gene: TRBV11-2; CDR3 protein: CASSLERGRSSYEQYF
J gene: TRBJ1-2; V gene: TRBV4-3; CDR3 protein: CASSQYTGGYGYTF
J gene: TRBJ2-7; V gene: TRBV2; CDR3 protein: CASSGPNRGFIRSYEQYF
J gene: TRBJ1-2; V gene: TRBV5-1; CDR3 protein: CASSLVDRGANGYTF
J gene: TRBJ1-1; V gene: TRBV3-1; CDR3 protein: CASSQPSGAGGTEAFF
J gene: TRBJ1-1; V gene: TRBV20-1; CDR3 protein: CSAPGDSSMNTEAFF
J gene: TRBJ2-1; V gene: TRBV6-5; CDR3 protein: CASSSLLGEQFF
J gene: TRBJ2-5; V gene: TRBV20-1; CDR3 protein: CSARDGGQGGQYF
J gene: TRBJ2-5; V gene: TRBV20-1; CDR3 protein: CSAYRQGAKETQYF
J gene: TRBJ2-7; V gene: TRBV5-1; CDR3 protein: CASSLIDSSYEQYF
J gene: TRBJ1-1; V gene: TRBV5-1; CDR3 protein: CASTPIGSMNTEAFF
J gene: TRBJ1-2; V gene: TRBV6-5; CDR3 protein: CASSRTSTSYGYTF
J gene: TRBJ2-7; V gene: TRBV27; CDR3 protein: CASRSRGEGYEQYF
J gene: TRBJ2-2; V gene: TRBV7-2; CDR3 protein: CASSFGGANTGELFF
J gene: TRBJ1-1; V gene: TRBV12-3/TRBV12-4; CDR3 protein: CASTLTGLRTEAFF
J gene: TRBJ2-5; V gene: TRBV24-1; CDR3 protein: CATSETGTLRLETQYF
J gene: TRBJ2-1; V gene: TRBV2; CDR3 protein: CAGSERLGYNGQFF
J gene: TRBJ1-5; V gene: TRBV2; CDR3 protein: CASSLTALGNQPQHF
J gene: TRBJ1-2; V gene: TRBV7-8; CDR3 protein: CASSLVPVGGYTF
J gene: TRBJ1-1; V gene: TRBV7-8; CDR3 protein: CASSSRGTGWNTEAFF
J gene: TRBJ2-4; V gene: TRBV28; CDR3 protein: CASSSGTVKNIQYF
J gene: TRBJ2-2; V gene: TRBV10-3; CDR3 protein: CAISESVGTYTGELFF
J gene: TRBJ1-6; V gene: TRBV7-2; CDR3 protein: CASSSTSGQGSPLHF
J gene: TRBJ2-7; V gene: TRBV7-8; CDR3 protein: CASSLLSGGALNNEQYF
J gene: TRBJ2-7; V gene: TRBV15; CDR3 protein: CATSREEGTHYEQYF
J gene: TRBJ1-2; V gene: TRBV19; CDR3 protein: CASSRPAEAGNYGYTF